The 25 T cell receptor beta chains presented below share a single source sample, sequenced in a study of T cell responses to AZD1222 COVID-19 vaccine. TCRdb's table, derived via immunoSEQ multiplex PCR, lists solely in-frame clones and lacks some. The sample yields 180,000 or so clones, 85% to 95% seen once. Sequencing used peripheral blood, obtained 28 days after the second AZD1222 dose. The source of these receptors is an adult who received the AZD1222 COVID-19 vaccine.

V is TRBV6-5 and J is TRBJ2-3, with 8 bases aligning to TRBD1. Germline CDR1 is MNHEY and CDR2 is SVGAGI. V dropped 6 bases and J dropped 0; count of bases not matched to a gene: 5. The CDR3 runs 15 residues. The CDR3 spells CASRPRTGSTDTQYF. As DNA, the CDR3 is TGTGCCAGCAGACCCCGGACAGGGAGCACAGATACGCAGTATTTT.

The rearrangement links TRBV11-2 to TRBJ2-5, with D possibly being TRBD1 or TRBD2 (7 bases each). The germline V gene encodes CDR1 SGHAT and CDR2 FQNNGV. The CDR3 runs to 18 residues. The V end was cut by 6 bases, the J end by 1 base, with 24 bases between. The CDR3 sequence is CASRRGAGGSLSQETQYF. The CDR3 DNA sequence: TGTGCCAGCAGACGGGGGGCAGGGGGAAGCCTAAGCCAAGAGACCCAGTACTTC. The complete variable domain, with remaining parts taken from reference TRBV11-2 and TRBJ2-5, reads EAGVAQSPRYKIIEKRQSVAFWCNPISGHATLYWYQQILGQGPKLLIQFQNNGVVDDSQLPKDRFSAERLKGVDSTLKIQPAKLEDSAVYLCASRRGAGGSLSQETQYFGPGTRLLVL.

The CDR3 is CATSRGRGYNSPLHF. The CDR3 DNA is TGTGCCACCAGCAGAGGTCGGGGCTATAATTCACCCCTCCACTTT. The rearrangement uses TRBV15 and TRBJ1-6; D unclear. Trimming took 1 base from V and 3 from J, leaving 7 bases between them. Germline CDR1 LNHNV, CDR2 YYDKDF (reference sequence). The CDR3 spans 15 residues.

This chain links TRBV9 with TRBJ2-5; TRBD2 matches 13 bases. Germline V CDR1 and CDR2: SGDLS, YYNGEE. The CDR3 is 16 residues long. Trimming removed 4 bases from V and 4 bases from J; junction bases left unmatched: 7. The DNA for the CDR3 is TGTGCCAGCAGCAGCTCACTAGCGGGGGGGATAGAGACCCAGTACTTC. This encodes CASSSSLAGGIETQYF. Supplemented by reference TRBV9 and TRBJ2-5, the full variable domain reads DSGVTQTPKHLITATGQRVTLRCSPRSGDLSVYWYQQSLDQGLQFLIQYYNGEERAKGNILERFSAQQFPDLHSELNLSSLELGDSALYFCASSSSLAGGIETQYFGPGTRLLVL.

This CDR3 is CASTRGGLADTDTQYF. The CDR3 coding sequence is TGTGCCAGCACCCGCGGGGGACTAGCGGACACAGATACGCAGTATTTT. The rearrangement joins TRBV5-4 to TRBJ2-3, with 11 bases lining up with TRBD2. The CDR3 runs 16 residues. V lost 6 bases and J lost 2; bases outside the gene matches: 8. The germline CDR1 and CDR2 sequences are SGHNT and YYREEE (reference sequence).

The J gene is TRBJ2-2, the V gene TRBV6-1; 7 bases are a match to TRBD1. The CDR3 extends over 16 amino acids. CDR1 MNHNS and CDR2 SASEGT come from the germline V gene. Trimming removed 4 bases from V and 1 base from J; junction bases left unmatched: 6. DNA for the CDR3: TGTGCCAGCAGTGGGTCGACAGGGATGAACACCGGGGAGCTGTTTTTT. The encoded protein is CASSGSTGMNTGELFF.

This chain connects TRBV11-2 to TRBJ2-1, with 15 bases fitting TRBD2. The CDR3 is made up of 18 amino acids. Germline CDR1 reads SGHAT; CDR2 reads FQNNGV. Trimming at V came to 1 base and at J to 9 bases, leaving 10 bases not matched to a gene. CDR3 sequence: CASSLVPQGLAGGGEQFF. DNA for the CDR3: TGTGCCAGCAGCTTAGTCCCGCAGGGACTAGCGGGAGGAGGTGAGCAGTTCTTC.

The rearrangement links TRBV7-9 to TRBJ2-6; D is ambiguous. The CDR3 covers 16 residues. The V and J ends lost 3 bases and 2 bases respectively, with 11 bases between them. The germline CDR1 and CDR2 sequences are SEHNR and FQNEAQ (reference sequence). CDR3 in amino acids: CASSLEGFAGANVLTF. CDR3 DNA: TGTGCCAGCAGCTTGGAAGGGTTCGCTGGGGCCAACGTCCTGACTTTC.

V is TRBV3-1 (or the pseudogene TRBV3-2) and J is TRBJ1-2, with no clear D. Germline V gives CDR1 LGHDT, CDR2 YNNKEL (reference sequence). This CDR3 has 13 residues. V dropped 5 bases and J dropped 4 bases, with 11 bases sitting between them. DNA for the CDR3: TGTGCCAGCAGCTTTCGAGCGGCCTATGGCTACACCTTC. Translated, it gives CASSFRAAYGYTF.

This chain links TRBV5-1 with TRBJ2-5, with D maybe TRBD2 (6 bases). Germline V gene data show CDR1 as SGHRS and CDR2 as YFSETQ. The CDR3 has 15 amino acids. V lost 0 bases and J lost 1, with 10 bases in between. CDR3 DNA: TGCGCCAGCAGCTTGGGAGCGGGTTTCCAAGAGACCCAGTACTTC. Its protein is CASSLGAGFQETQYF.

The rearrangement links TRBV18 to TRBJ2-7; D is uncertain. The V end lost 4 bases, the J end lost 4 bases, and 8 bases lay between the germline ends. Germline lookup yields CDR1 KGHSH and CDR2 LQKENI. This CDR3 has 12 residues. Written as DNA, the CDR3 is TGTGCCAGCTCACTCCCGGGTTACGAGCAGTACTTC. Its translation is CASSLPGYEQYF. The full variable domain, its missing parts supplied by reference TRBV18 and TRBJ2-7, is NAGVMQNPRHLVRRRGQEARLRCSPMKGHSHVYWYRQLPEEGLKFMVYLQKENIIDESGMPKERFSAEFPKEGPSILRIQQVVRGDSAAYFCASSLPGYEQYFGPGTRLTVT.

The CDR3 reads CASSLGTSGEQYF. In DNA, the CDR3 is TGTGCCAGCAGCTTAGGGACTAGCGGCGAGCAGTACTTC. The chain carries TRBV7-7 and TRBJ2-7, with 10 bases that match TRBD2. After removal of 1 base from V and 6 bases from J, the junction contained 0 bases not matched to a gene. The germline V gene has CDR1 SSHAT and CDR2 FNYEAQ (reference sequence). This CDR3 has 13 residues.

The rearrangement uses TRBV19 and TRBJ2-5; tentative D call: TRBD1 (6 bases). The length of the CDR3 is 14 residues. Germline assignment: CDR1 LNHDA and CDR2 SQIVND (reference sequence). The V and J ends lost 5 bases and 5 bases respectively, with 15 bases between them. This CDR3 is CASSLGTPRETQYF. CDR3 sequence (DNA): TGTGCCAGTAGTCTCGGGACACCCCGGGAGACCCAGTACTTC.

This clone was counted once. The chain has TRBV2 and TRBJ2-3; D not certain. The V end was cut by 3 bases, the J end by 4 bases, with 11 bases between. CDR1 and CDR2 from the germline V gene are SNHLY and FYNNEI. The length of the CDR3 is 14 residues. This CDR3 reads CASSDRSGSDTQYF. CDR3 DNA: TGTGCCAGCAGTGACAGGAGTGGATCAGATACGCAGTATTTT.

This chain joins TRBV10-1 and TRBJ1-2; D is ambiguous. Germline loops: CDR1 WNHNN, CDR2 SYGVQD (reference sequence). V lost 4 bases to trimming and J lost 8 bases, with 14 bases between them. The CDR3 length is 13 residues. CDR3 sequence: CASSVWFLGGYTF. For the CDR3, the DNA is TGCGCCAGCAGTGTTTGGTTTCTCGGCGGCTACACCTTC.

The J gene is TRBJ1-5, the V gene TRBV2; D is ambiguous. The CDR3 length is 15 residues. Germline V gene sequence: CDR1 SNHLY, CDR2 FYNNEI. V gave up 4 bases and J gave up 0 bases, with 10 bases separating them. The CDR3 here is CASSALWSSNQPQHF. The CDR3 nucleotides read TGTGCCAGCAGTGCTTTGTGGAGTAGCAATCAGCCCCAGCATTTT.

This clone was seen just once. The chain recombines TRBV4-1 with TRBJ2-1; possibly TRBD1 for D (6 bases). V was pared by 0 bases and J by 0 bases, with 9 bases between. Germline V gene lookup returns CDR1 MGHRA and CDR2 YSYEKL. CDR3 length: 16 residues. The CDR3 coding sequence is TGCGCCAGCAGCCAAGAGAGGGGGAGCTCCTACAATGAGCAGTTCTTC. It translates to CASSQERGSSYNEQFF.

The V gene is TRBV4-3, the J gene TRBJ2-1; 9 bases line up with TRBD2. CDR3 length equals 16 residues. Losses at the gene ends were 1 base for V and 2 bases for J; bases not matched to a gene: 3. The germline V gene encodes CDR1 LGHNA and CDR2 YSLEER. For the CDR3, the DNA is TGCGCCAGCAGCCAAGGGGCGGGGGGGCCCTACAATGAGCAGTTCTTC. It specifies CASSQGAGGPYNEQFF.

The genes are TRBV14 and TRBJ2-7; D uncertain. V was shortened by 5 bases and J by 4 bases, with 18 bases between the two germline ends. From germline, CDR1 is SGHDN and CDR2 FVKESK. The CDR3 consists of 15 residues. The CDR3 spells CASSLAELREYEQYF. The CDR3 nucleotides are TGTGCCAGCAGCTTAGCCGAATTACGTGAGTACGAGCAGTACTTC.

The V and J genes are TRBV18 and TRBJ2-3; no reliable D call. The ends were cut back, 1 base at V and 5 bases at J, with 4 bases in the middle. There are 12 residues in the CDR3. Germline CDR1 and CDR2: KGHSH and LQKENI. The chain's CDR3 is CASSPLVDTQYF. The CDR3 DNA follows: TGTGCCAGCTCACCACTGGTAGATACGCAGTATTTT. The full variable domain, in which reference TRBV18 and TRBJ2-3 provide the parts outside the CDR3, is NAGVMQNPRHLVRRRGQEARLRCSPMKGHSHVYWYRQLPEEGLKFMVYLQKENIIDESGMPKERFSAEFPKEGPSILRIQQVVRGDSAAYFCASSPLVDTQYFGPGTRLTVL.

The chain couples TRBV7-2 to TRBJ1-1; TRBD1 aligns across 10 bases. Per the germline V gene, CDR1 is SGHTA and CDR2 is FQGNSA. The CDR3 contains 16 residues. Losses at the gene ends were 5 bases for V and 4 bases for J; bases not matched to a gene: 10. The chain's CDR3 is CASSNRQGARPTEAFF. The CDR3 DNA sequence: TGTGCCAGCAGCAACCGACAGGGGGCGCGCCCCACTGAAGCTTTCTTT.

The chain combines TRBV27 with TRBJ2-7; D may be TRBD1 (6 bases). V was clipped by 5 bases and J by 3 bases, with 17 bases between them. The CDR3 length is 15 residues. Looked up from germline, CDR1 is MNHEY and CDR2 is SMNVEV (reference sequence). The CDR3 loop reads CASSPNGNRVYEQYF. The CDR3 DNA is TGTGCCAGCAGTCCGAACGGAAACAGGGTCTACGAGCAGTACTTC.

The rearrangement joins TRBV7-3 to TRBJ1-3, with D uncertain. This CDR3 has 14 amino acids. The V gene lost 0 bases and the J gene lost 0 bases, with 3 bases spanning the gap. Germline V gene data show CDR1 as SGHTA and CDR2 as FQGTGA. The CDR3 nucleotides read TGTGCCAGCAGCTTAACAGGCTCTGGAAACACCATATATTTT. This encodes CASSLTGSGNTIYF.

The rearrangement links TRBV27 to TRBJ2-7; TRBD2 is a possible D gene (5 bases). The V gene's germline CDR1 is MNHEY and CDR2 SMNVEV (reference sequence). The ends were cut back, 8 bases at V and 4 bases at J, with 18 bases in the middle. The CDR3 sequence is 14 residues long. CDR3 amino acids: CASSAGELLYEQYF. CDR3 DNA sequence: TGTGCCAGCTCGGCTGGGGAGTTGTTATACGAGCAGTACTTC.

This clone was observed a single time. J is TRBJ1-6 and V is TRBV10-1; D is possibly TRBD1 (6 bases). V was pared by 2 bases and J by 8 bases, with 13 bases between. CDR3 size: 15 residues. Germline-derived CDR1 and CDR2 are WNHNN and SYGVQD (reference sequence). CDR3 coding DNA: TGCGCCAGCAGTGAGACAGGGTCTCGGCATTCACCCCTCCACTTT. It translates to CASSETGSRHSPLHF.